This entry lists 26 T cell receptor beta chains sequenced from one sample in a study of metastatic and nonmetastatic thyroid tumors. TCRdb ran MiXCR on the PCR reads. The data hold over 9,000 clones, with more than 10% observed a single time. Patients underwent thyroid surgery, and none had received any treatment before it. The sample was blood. These receptors all stem from a female donor with papillary thyroid cancer or a benign thyroid nodule (not recorded which). Some clones in this sample may be carry-over from other donors' samples.

This clone was counted many times. The chain joins TRBV7-9 to TRBJ2-7, with D tentatively TRBD2 (6 bases). Germline V gives CDR1 SEHNR, CDR2 FQNEAQ (reference sequence). The ends were cut back, 3 bases at V and 6 bases at J, with 15 bases in the middle. The CDR3 totals 14 residues. The CDR3 loop is CASSFGTSLIEQYF. The DNA for the CDR3 is TGTGCCAGCAGCTTCGGGACTTCGTTGATCGAGCAGTACTTC.

In this sample, this clone turned up many times. The chain uses TRBV7-9 and TRBJ2-5; D not resolved. The germline gives CDR1 SEHNR, CDR2 FQNEAQ (reference sequence). The CDR3 is 14 residues long. Trimming took off 5 bases at V and 1 base at J, with 11 bases between the two ends. CDR3 nucleotide sequence: TGTGCCAGCAGCCCTGAAGCGACCCAAGAGACCCAGTACTTC. Translated: CASSPEATQETQYF.

At least ten counts were recorded for this clone. This rearrangement joins TRBV10-2 to TRBJ2-3; D unresolved. The CDR3 contains 15 residues. Germline V gene sequence: CDR1 WSHSY, CDR2 SAAADI. The germline V and J ends were trimmed by 6 bases and 0 bases, with 13 bases remaining between them. This chain's CDR3 is CASSPTTPSTDTQYF. The CDR3 nucleotides are TGCGCCAGCAGCCCCACTACCCCAAGCACAGATACGCAGTATTTT.

By proportion, this clone is medium-sized. The chain couples TRBV28 to TRBJ2-5; tentatively, D is TRBD2 (6 bases). V gave up 7 bases and J gave up 5 bases, with 17 bases separating them. The CDR3 totals 14 residues. Germline-derived CDR1 and CDR2 are MDHEN and SYDVKM. CDR3 sequence: CASMVEGGTETQYF. The CDR3 region has the DNA TGTGCCAGCATGGTGGAGGGCGGGACGGAGACCCAGTACTTC.

This clone was found many times. The V and J genes are TRBV5-6 and TRBJ1-1; D not resolved. V lost 0 bases and J 1 base, leaving 7 bases between the germline ends. The CDR3 is 14 amino acids. Germline V gene sequence: CDR1 SGHDT, CDR2 YYEEEE. The CDR3 DNA follows: TGTGCCAGCAGCTTGGGCCTCCGGAACACTGAAGCTTTCTTT. Its protein product is CASSLGLRNTEAFF.

This clone was recorded many times. The chain employs TRBV5-1 and TRBJ2-3; D gene ambiguous. This CDR3 comprises 15 residues. The V gene's germline CDR1 is SGHRS and CDR2 YFSETQ. The V end was cut by 4 bases, the J end by 1 base, with 13 bases between. CDR3 residues: CASSPDGSRTDTQYF. The CDR3 DNA is TGCGCCAGCAGCCCGGATGGGTCCCGCACAGATACGCAGTATTTT.

Points on this clone: It may be a read error: a sequence one base away is much more abundant. The V and J genes are TRBV5-6 and TRBJ2-3; D uncertain. This CDR3 region has 13 residues. The germline V gene has CDR1 SGHDT and CDR2 YYEEEE. V gave up 2 bases and J gave up 4 bases, with 8 bases separating them. The CDR3 DNA sequence: TGTGCCAGCAGCTTCCCATGGTCAGATACGCAGTATTTT. Translated, it gives CASSFPWSDTQYF.

This sequence joins TRBV6-1 and TRBJ2-3, with 12 bases aligning to TRBD2. CDR1 and CDR2 from the germline V gene are MNHNS and SASEGT. CDR3 size: 15 residues. Unmatched junction bases numbered 7, after V lost 5 bases and J lost 7 bases. The CDR3 spells CASSLAGGSSYTQYF. CDR3 bases: TGTGCCAGCAGTCTAGCGGGGGGGAGTTCATATACGCAGTATTTT.

This clone has at least ten counts. This could be a read error, since a much larger clone is one nucleotide away. This chain joins TRBV2 and TRBJ2-1; D unclear. Germline V gives CDR1 SNHLY, CDR2 FYNNEI. The CDR3 consists of 13 residues. The CDR3 coding sequence is TGTGCCGGCAGTGGAGAAGGTCGTGATGAGCAGTTCTTC. This gives the protein CAGSGEGRDEQFF.

Relative to its sample, this clone is medium-sized. The J gene is TRBJ2-3, the V gene TRBV4-1; D call uncertain. The CDR3 loop spans 14 amino acids. The germline V gene has CDR1 MGHRA and CDR2 YSYEKL. V was cut by 3 bases and J by 2 bases, with 9 bases left in between. The CDR3 region has the DNA TGCGCCAGCAGCCAGGCTGGGTACACAGATACGCAGTATTTT. The encoded protein is CASSQAGYTDTQYF.

The table lists this clone with many counts. The gene calls are TRBV3-1 and TRBJ1-4, with D possibly being TRBD1 (6 bases). Trimming left V 4 bases short and J 8 bases short, with 14 bases between. In germline, CDR1 is LGHDT, CDR2 YNNKEL (reference sequence). This CDR3 contains 14 residues. CDR3 loop: CASSPREGEEKLFF. CDR3 sequence (DNA): TGTGCCAGCAGCCCAAGGGAGGGGGAGGAAAAACTGTTTTTT.

This clone is medium-sized in the sample. The rearrangement links TRBV28 to TRBJ2-7; unclear D gene. The CDR3 loop spans 15 amino acids. Trimming shortened V by 3 bases and J by 0 bases, and 12 bases separated the two germline ends. CDR1 and CDR2 (germline): MDHEN, SYDVKM. CDR3 sequence reads: CASSFGPESSYEQYF. In DNA form, the CDR3 reads TGTGCCAGCAGTTTTGGGCCCGAAAGCTCCTACGAGCAGTACTTC.

In this sample, this clone turned up a few times. The V call is TRBV6-5, the J call TRBJ1-1, with 8 bases fitting TRBD1. Per germline, CDR1 MNHEY and CDR2 SVGAGI. J lost 6 bases, V lost 4 bases, and 4 bases had no gene match. The CDR3 loop spans 13 amino acids. Written as DNA, the CDR3 is TGTGCCAGCAGTTTGGACAGGGCCGCTGAAGCTTTCTTT. It translates to CASSLDRAAEAFF.

By share of the sample, this clone is medium-sized. The chain combines TRBV3-1 with TRBJ2-7; tentative D call: TRBD1 (7 bases). The germline V gene has CDR1 LGHDT and CDR2 YNNKEL (reference sequence). CDR3 length: 14 amino acids. Trimming left V 1 base short and J 3 bases short, with 10 bases between. CDR3 nucleotide sequence: TGTGCCAGCAGCCAAGCAGGGGGGAACTACGAGCAGTACTTC. Encoded protein: CASSQAGGNYEQYF.

Ten or more counts support this clone. J is TRBJ2-5 and V is TRBV11-1; perhaps TRBD2 as D (6 bases). The CDR3 has 13 residues. The germline V gene has CDR1 SGHAT and CDR2 FQDESV (reference sequence). With 3 bases removed from V and 5 bases from J, the gap between germline ends came to 10 bases. This CDR3 reads CASSFGRLETQYF. The CDR3 DNA reads as TGTGCCAGCAGCTTCGGGAGATTGGAGACCCAGTACTTC.

Sample share makes this clone medium-sized. The chain recombines TRBV6-1 with TRBJ2-1; a weak D match, TRBD1 (6 bases). The ends were cut back, 4 bases at V and 4 bases at J, with 11 bases in the middle. Germline values: CDR1 MNHNS, CDR2 SASEGT. This CDR3 comprises 14 residues. Written as DNA, the CDR3 is TGTGCCAGCAGTGCCGTACAGGGTTACAATGAGCAGTTCTTC. Translating gives CASSAVQGYNEQFF.

In its sample, this clone ranks as medium-sized (0.01 to 0.1%). The chain recombines TRBV11-3 with TRBJ2-7; maybe TRBD1 (6 bases). The CDR3 is 13 residues long. Germline V lookup: CDR1 SGHNT, CDR2 YENEEA. V was shortened by 1 base and J by 8 bases, with 12 bases between the two germline ends. Here the CDR3 DNA reads TGTGCCAGCAGCTTAGGTGGTGGGGACAAGCAGTACTTC. Protein sequence: CASSLGGGDKQYF.

Concerning this clone: As the CDR3 is not closed by the conserved phenylalanine or tryptophan, this likely results from a read error. V and J are TRBV20-1 and TRBJ2-2; TRBD1 matches at 7 bases. Germline CDR1 reads DFQATT; CDR2 reads SNEGSKA (reference sequence). Germline trimming cut 0 bases from V and 9 bases from J; bases unmatched to any gene: 10. CDR3 size: 15 residues. CDR3 DNA: TGCAGTGCTAGAGAGGACAGGTTAAACACTTGGGAGCTGTTTCTT. This codes for CSAREDRLNTWELFL.

Judged by abundance, this clone is medium-sized (0.01 to 0.1%). V gene TRBV6-1 combines with J gene TRBJ1-1; D is perhaps TRBD1 (6 bases). V was pared by 8 bases and J by 5 bases, with 18 bases between. The CDR3 is made up of 14 amino acids. Germline V gene data show CDR1 as MNHNS and CDR2 as SASEGT. The DNA of the CDR3 is TGTGCCAGCGGTGGCAGGGGAACAGGGACTGAAGCTTTCTTT. Translation: CASGGRGTGTEAFF.

In this sample, this clone turned up many times. CDR3 region: CATRQGVETQYF. The DNA of the CDR3 is TGTGCCACCAGACAGGGAGTAGAGACCCAGTACTTC. The chain combines TRBV19 with TRBJ2-5; 7 bases align to TRBD1. With V trimmed by 10 bases and J by 4 bases, 6 bases remained unmatched. This CDR3 is built from 12 residues. Germline V gene lookup returns CDR1 LNHDA and CDR2 SQIVND (reference sequence).

This clone came up many times. V is TRBV20-1 and J is TRBJ2-3; 8 bases align to TRBD2. Germline CDR1 is DFQATT and CDR2 is SNEGSKA (reference sequence). With 0 bases clipped from V and 2 bases from J, the junction kept 13 bases outside the gene matches. This CDR3 comprises 18 residues. CDR3 sequence: CSARDFSERGTLTDTQYF. The DNA for the CDR3 is TGCAGTGCTAGAGATTTTTCGGAGCGGGGGACCCTCACAGATACGCAGTATTTT.

This clone showed up many times. The chain recombines TRBV11-2 with TRBJ2-3; D is perhaps TRBD1 (5 bases). Between the trimmed V and J ends, which lost 5 bases and 1 base, there was a span of 13 bases. This CDR3 has 15 residues. Germline CDR1 reads SGHAT; CDR2 reads FQNNGV. Written as DNA, the CDR3 is TGTGCCAGCAGCCCCTGGACAAGCGGCACAGATACGCAGTATTTT. The encoded protein is CASSPWTSGTDTQYF.

This clone was observed at least ten times. The chain links TRBV9 to TRBJ2-7; D is ambiguous. Germline V gene lookup returns CDR1 SGDLS and CDR2 YYNGEE. Trimming took off 0 bases at V and 0 bases at J, with 7 bases between the two ends. The CDR3 is made up of 14 amino acids. The CDR3 sequence: CASSVVPSSYEQYF. CDR3 DNA sequence: TGTGCCAGCAGCGTAGTACCTAGCTCCTACGAGCAGTACTTC.

This chain uses TRBV5-4 with TRBJ2-1; 8 nucleotides agree with TRBD1. The germline CDR1 and CDR2 sequences are SGHNT and YYREEE (reference sequence). The CDR3 covers 17 residues. The trim removed 2 bases at V and 7 bases at J, leaving 14 bases unmatched. CDR3 sequence reads: CASSLPTGAGGMNEQFF. The CDR3 DNA is TGTGCCAGCAGCTTACCCACCGGGGCAGGGGGCATGAATGAGCAGTTCTTC.

As regards this clone: This sample includes further DNA sequences coding for the same CDR3. This rearrangement joins TRBV6-1 to TRBJ2-7; possibly TRBD1 or TRBD2 for D (5 bases each). The CDR3 consists of 12 residues. Germline assignment: CDR1 MNHNS and CDR2 SASEGT. The ends were cut back, 6 bases at V and 7 bases at J, with 13 bases in the middle. The CDR3 nucleotides are TGTGCCAGCAGCCGCCTTGGGGGTGAGCAGTACTTC. It codes for CASSRLGGEQYF.

There are many counts of this clone. The rearrangement links TRBV9 to TRBJ2-3; TRBD1 might be the D (7 bases). The germline gives CDR1 SGDLS, CDR2 YYNGEE. The CDR3 length is 17 residues. Trimming stripped 0 bases from V and 2 bases from J, with 16 bases between. The CDR3 coding sequence is TGTGCCAGCAGCGTAGGAGGAGGGGGCGCGATCACAGATACGCAGTATTTT. Amino acids: CASSVGGGGAITDTQYF.